This entry features one TCR beta chain sequence. Its antigen remains unidentified. The data derive from a study of STAT5B mutations in CD4+ large granular lymphocyte leukemia. Points from the study as a whole: 8/27 top patient clones versus 2/35 control clones were TRBV06-family.

Profiling relied on immunoSEQ multiplex PCR, and the TCRdb table lists in-frame clones only, not all of them. The sample comprises about 38,000 clones, around 80% of which are singletons, and approximately 0.6% rests with the top ten. The trim removed 3 bases at V and 5 bases at J, leaving 6 bases unmatched. Looked up from germline, CDR1 is SGHTA and CDR2 is FQGNSA. The length of the CDR3 is 16 residues. The TCR comes from a human donor in good health. The chain joins TRBV7-2 to TRBJ2-3, with TRBD2 matching over 12 bases. The sample consisted of CD4+ T cells from blood buffy coats. For the CDR3, the DNA is TGTGCCAGCAGCTTGTCTAGCGGGAGGGCCGGAGATACGCAGTATTTT. Translation gives CASSLSSGRAGDTQYF.